This T cell receptor (beta chain) was identified in a study of T cells in Graves' hyperthyroidism and ophthalmopathy. Diagnoses were made from clinical symptoms, serum measures (thyroxine and TRAb), thyroid ultrasound and orbital computed tomography. The V and J ends lost 5 bases and 3 bases respectively, with 16 bases between them. The V gene's germline CDR1 is SNHLY and CDR2 FYNNEI. CDR3 size: 15 residues. The study, taken as a whole, reports: The majority of expanded thyroid clonotypes above 0.001 also appeared in blood.

This clonotype was counted many times. Its matching antigen is unknown. Amplified regions were TCR beta CDR3 sequences from RNA transcripts. An initial round of RT-PCR targeting the TCR CDR3 relied on the HTBI primer set. MiXCR was run by TCRdb on the multiplex PCR reads, yielding one entry per CDR3 protein. Here the sample spans approximately 400,000 distinct CDR3 sequences, approximately 17% being singletons. The chain is built from TRBV2 and TRBJ1-1; D possibly corresponds to TRBD1 (6 bases). Input material: blood. The sequence derives from a man younger than 30 with Graves' ophthalmopathy. The CDR3 protein is CASSPYREGDTEAFF. The CDR3 nucleotides read TGTGCCAGCAGTCCCTACAGGGAGGGAGACACTGAAGCTTTCTTT.